This TCR beta chain appears in the sequencing data of a study of cytomegalovirus exposure and HLA in healthy donors. Study-level findings and limits: Presence/absence results assume similar sequencing depth per donor, which may not hold.

PCR amplification relied on 60 Vbeta primers (plus 13 Jbeta primers). Generated by immunoSEQ multiplex PCR, the TCRdb table keeps only in-frame clones and is missing some. This sample yields tens of thousands of clones, of which 60% to 80% are seen a single time; under 30% belongs to the top ten. Germline V gene sequence: CDR1 SGHRS, CDR2 YFSETQ. Trimming left V 1 base short and J 6 bases short, with 13 bases between. This CDR3 is 14 amino acids long. As concerns this clone: As yet, its antigen is unknown.

The sequence was collected from a woman in her thirties or forties in good health and CMV-seropositive. The sample consisted of PBMCs. This chain links TRBV5-1 with TRBJ1-1, with D possibly matching TRBD1 (6 bases). The CDR3 bases are TGCGCCAGCAGCTTGAGACAAAAGGGGGCTGAAGCTTTCTTT. It yields the protein CASSLRQKGAEAFF.